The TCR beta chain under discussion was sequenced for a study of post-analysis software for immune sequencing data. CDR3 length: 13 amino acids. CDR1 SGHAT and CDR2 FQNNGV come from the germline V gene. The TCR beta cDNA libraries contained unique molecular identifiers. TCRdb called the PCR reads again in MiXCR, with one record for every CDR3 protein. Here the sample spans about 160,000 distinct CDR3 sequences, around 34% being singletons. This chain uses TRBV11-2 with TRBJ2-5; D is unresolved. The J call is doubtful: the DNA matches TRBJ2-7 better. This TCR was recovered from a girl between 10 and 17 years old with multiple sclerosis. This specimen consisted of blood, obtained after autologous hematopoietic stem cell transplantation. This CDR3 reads CASSWVRTYEQYF. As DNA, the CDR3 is TGTGCCAGCAGCTGGGTCAGAACCTACGAGCAGTACTTC.